This TCR beta chain is from a study of blood T cell repertoires in COVID-19. On the study more broadly: Collection of acute and convalescent COVID-19 samples took place in the United States, Italy and Spain.

The germline CDR1 and CDR2 sequences are MDHEN and SYDVKM. Between the trimmed V and J ends, which lost 2 bases and 2 bases, there was a span of 15 bases. This CDR3 is 16 amino acids long. In the original processing: Using reference gene primer amplification, nucleated cell counts were estimated. Repertoires were generated with immunoSEQ multiplex PCR, while TCRdb's copy carries only in-frame clones and drops some. The V and J calls and clone size come from that table; D and trimming were worked out from the DNA. The sample lists approximately 300,000 clones; 85% to 90% were seen once. In its sample, this clone was seen a few times.

The source of this sequence is a young woman who had recovered from COVID-19. This chain joins TRBV28 and TRBJ1-2; perhaps TRBD1 as D (5 bases). The source material was PBMCs or T cells enriched from blood (not recorded which). CDR3 DNA sequence: TGTGCCAGCAGTTTAAATGCCCAGGGTCGGAACTATGGCTACACCTTC. This gives the protein CASSLNAQGRNYGYTF.